Each of the 3 T cell receptor beta chains below was sequenced from the same sample in a study of regulatory T cells in long-lasting Graves disease. Regarding time point: persistent/refractory GD, antithyroid drugs over 5 years with positive TRAb. Generation of the TCR library employed RNA extracted from PBMCs. CDR3-region Arm-PCR and iRepertoire HTBI primers produced the TCR beta libraries. MiXCR was run by TCRdb on the multiplex PCR reads, yielding one entry per CDR3 protein. The sample carries over 650,000 distinct CDR3 sequences, around 30% recorded once. The specimen was peripheral blood mononuclear cells (PBMCs), collected when the disease was refractory, from a patient treated with antithyroid drugs. Every receptor here comes from a female donor with Graves disease.

The chain links TRBV3-1 to TRBJ2-7; D ambiguous. This CDR3 region has 12 residues. Germline CDR1 reads LGHDT; CDR2 reads YNNKEL (reference sequence). V lost 1 base and J lost 7, with 8 bases in between. The CDR3, as DNA: TGTGCCAGCAGCCAAGCGCCAGAGGAGCAGTACTTC. Its translation is CASSQAPEEQYF.

The gene calls are TRBV28 and TRBJ1-1, with TRBD1 matching over 9 bases. Germline V gene data show CDR1 as MDHEN and CDR2 as SYDVKM. The CDR3 consists of 15 residues. Germline trimming cut 6 bases from V and 2 bases from J; bases unmatched to any gene: 7. CDR3 DNA: TGTGCCAGCAGCATCACAGGGGGCTATAACACTGAAGCTTTCTTT. Translation gives CASSITGGYNTEAFF.

The V gene is TRBV19, the J gene TRBJ1-1, with D unclear. This CDR3 region has 12 residues. Germline-derived CDR1 and CDR2 are LNHDA and SQIVND (reference sequence). Trimming took 0 bases from V and 5 from J, leaving 4 bases between them. In DNA, the CDR3 is TGTGCCAGTAGTATAGAGTCGACTGAAGCTTTCTTT. Amino acid sequence: CASSIESTEAFF.